Each of the 13 T cell receptor beta chains below was sequenced from the same sample in a study of molecular identifiers for immune sequencing clone quantification. Each CDR3 protein is one row after TCRdb ran MiXCR on the PCR reads. The sample has more than 550,000 distinct CDR3 sequences; about 25% are singletons. The sample taken for sequencing was naive CD8+ T cells from blood, with Jurkat cell RNA spiked in. The subset: FACS-sorted CD8+CD4-CCR7+CD45RA+ naive T cells. All receptors derive from a human donor in good health. Some libraries in this study had Jurkat cell RNA spiked in.

This clonotype has ten or more counts. The chain joins TRBV30 to TRBJ1-6, with D unclear. V lost 4 bases and J lost 10, with 14 bases in between. The CDR3 has 13 residues. Germline CDR1 and CDR2: GTSNPN and SVGIG (reference sequence). CDR3 in amino acids: CAWMSAPRSPLHF. Here the CDR3 DNA reads TGTGCCTGGATGTCCGCCCCTCGATCACCCCTCCACTTT.

To note about this clonotype: A read error may be the cause here, since a much bigger clone is one base away. This is likely a read error, given that the CDR3 carries no conserved phenylalanine or tryptophan at its end. This rearrangement joins TRBV29-1 to TRBJ2-3; TRBD2 might be the D (6 bases). The CDR3 length is 13 residues. Looked up from germline, CDR1 is SQVTM and CDR2 is ANQGSEA. V lost 4 bases to trimming and J lost 3 bases, with 11 bases between them. DNA of the CDR3: TGCAGCGTTGTTTCTCTAGCGACAGATACGCAGTATCTT. It encodes CSVVSLATDTQYL.

CDR3: CASSYVGKTYEQYF. In DNA form, the CDR3 reads TGTGCCAGCAGTTATGTCGGGAAAACCTACGAGCAGTACTTC. The chain is built from TRBV6-2 or TRBV6-3 and TRBJ2-7, with D possibly TRBD2 on 5 matching bases. V shed 3 bases and J shed 2 bases, with 11 bases lying between them. CDR3 length: 14 amino acids. In germline, CDR1 is MNHEY, CDR2 SVGEGT.

A few counts support this clonotype. This sequence joins TRBV5-4 and TRBJ2-5; TRBD2 aligns across 12 bases. This CDR3 has 16 amino acids. Germline CDR1 SGHNT, CDR2 YYREEE (reference sequence). V lost 3 bases to trimming and J lost 4 bases; unmatched junction nucleotides: 7. The CDR3 DNA reads as TGTGCCAGCAGCTCGACTAGCGGGAGTACGGGAGAGACCCAGTACTTC. Its translation is CASSSTSGSTGETQYF.

As concerns this clonotype: A read error may be the cause here, since a much bigger clone is one base away. This sequence joins TRBV20-1 and TRBJ2-7; 10 nucleotides align to TRBD2. The CDR3 loop spans 16 amino acids. V lost 1 base, J lost 3 bases, and 9 bases stayed unmatched. CDR1 DFQATT and CDR2 SNEGSKA come from the germline V gene (reference sequence). CDR3 sequence reads: CSARGPTGTSVYEQYF. The CDR3 DNA reads as TGCAGTGCTAGAGGCCCCACCGGGACTAGCGTCTACGAGCAGTACTTC.

Note on this clonotype: A junction boundary mismatches the germline segment, possibly from a read error. V and J are TRBV6-2 or TRBV6-3 and TRBJ2-5; no reliable D call. The CDR3 length is 14 residues. Germline lookup yields CDR1 MNHEY and CDR2 SVGEGT. The CDR3, as DNA: TGTGCCAGCAGTTACCGGCTGACGAAAGAGCCCCAGTACTTC. This sequence encodes CASSYRLTKEPQYF.

The CDR3 here is CASSQAYPAGGPSDTQYF. The CDR3, as DNA: TGCGCCAGCAGCCAAGCTTACCCAGCGGGGGGGCCGTCCGATACGCAGTATTTT. This chain uses TRBV4-3 with TRBJ2-3; 10 positions match TRBD2. The CDR3 extends over 18 amino acids. With V trimmed by 1 base and J by 6 bases, 13 bases remained unmatched. CDR1 and CDR2 (germline): LGHNA, YSLEER.

The chain has TRBV20-1 and TRBJ2-5; D is unresolved. The germline V gene has CDR1 DFQATT and CDR2 SNEGSKA (reference sequence). CDR3 size: 12 residues. Trimming took off 2 bases at V and 5 bases at J, with 9 bases between the two ends. As DNA, the CDR3 is TGCAGTGCTAGATCGGGTAGGGAGACCCAGTACTTC. This translates into CSARSGRETQYF.

This clonotype was counted between two and nine times. This may come from a read error, since a much larger clone is one base off. V gene TRBV4-3 combines with J gene TRBJ2-7; TRBD1 aligns across 9 bases. The V gene's germline CDR1 is LGHNA and CDR2 YSLEER. The trim removed 0 bases at V and 5 bases at J, leaving 5 bases unmatched. This CDR3 comprises 15 residues. CDR3: CASSQDRGQGHEQYF. The CDR3 bases are TGCGCCAGCAGCCAAGATCGGGGACAGGGCCACGAGCAGTACTTC.

The CDR3 spells CSARDPGRGSYEQYF. CDR3 bases: TGCAGTGCTAGAGATCCAGGACGGGGCTCCTACGAGCAGTACTTC. The V and J genes are TRBV20-1 and TRBJ2-7; D perhaps matches TRBD2 (5 bases). Germline V gene sequence: CDR1 DFQATT, CDR2 SNEGSKA (reference sequence). There are 15 residues in the CDR3. The V end lost 0 bases, the J end lost 0 bases, and 12 bases lay between the germline ends.

This clonotype occurred many times. This sequence joins TRBV9 and TRBJ2-7; TRBD2 agrees at 7 bases. The germline gives CDR1 SGDLS, CDR2 YYNGEE. The CDR3 length is 15 residues. J was trimmed by 4 bases and V by 0 bases; bases with no gene match: 7. The DNA for the CDR3 is TGTGCCAGCAGCGTAGATGACGGGGGGTGGTACGAGCAGTACTTC. Translated, it gives CASSVDDGGWYEQYF.

Details on this clonotype: Possible read error: a much larger clone is one base away. It is likely a read error, because the conserved phenylalanine at the end of the CDR3 is missing. The chain has TRBV12-3 or TRBV12-4 and TRBJ1-2, with D unresolved. CDR3 size: 13 residues. Trimming removed 6 bases from V and 5 bases from J, with 13 bases in between. The CDR3 region is CASSPGTSYGYTS. In DNA form, the CDR3 reads TGTGCCAGCAGCCCGGGCACATCTTATGGCTACACCTCC.

This clonotype has a count of ten or more. V is TRBV2 and J is TRBJ2-7; D unresolved. CDR3 size: 14 residues. V was trimmed by 1 base and J by 3 bases, leaving 10 bases between them. The V gene's germline CDR1 is SNHLY and CDR2 FYNNEI. CDR3 protein: CASSEVQTSYEQYF. CDR3 DNA sequence: TGTGCCAGCAGTGAAGTACAGACCAGCTACGAGCAGTACTTC.